This T cell receptor beta chain was observed in a study of shared clonotypes between healthy human individuals. Study observations and caveats: With four donors compared, around 5% of naive CD4 clonotypes were shared.

In the source study's methods: Filtering differed, since immunoSEQ gave only junction sequences and no quality scores. Profiled with immunoSEQ multiplex PCR; TCRdb holds only in-frame clones, not every one. That table is the source of V, J and clone size, and D and trimming were worked out from the DNA. The table records 2 million to 2.5 million clones, almost 96% of them present only once. The CDR3 extends over 11 amino acids. Germline CDR1 reads SNHLY; CDR2 reads FYNNEI. A remark on this clone: The antigen remains unidentified. At one end, the junction sequence differs from germline, possibly due to a read error.

This TCR came from a man aged 18 to 35 in good health. Sequencing was performed on naive CD4+ T cells sorted from blood. As for subset: CD45RA+ positively selected. The gene calls are TRBV2 and TRBJ1-2; D remains ambiguous. This CDR3 is CASSEIYLFNF. The CDR3 region has the DNA TGTGCCAGCAGTGAAATTTACCTTTTTAACTTC.